This TCR beta chain was captured by sequencing in a study of T cells in Graves' hyperthyroidism and ophthalmopathy. Findings and limits, study-wide: Researchers found most expanded thyroid clonotypes above 0.001 in blood as well. Ophthalmopathy was separated from stable hyperthyroidism by a 13 V-J model. Prediction of ophthalmopathy progression came a median around 6 months pre-onset.

Germline assignment: CDR1 MNHNS and CDR2 SASEGT. V gave up 3 bases and J gave up 2 bases, with 13 bases separating them. The CDR3 length is 15 residues. This clonotype was seen at least ten times. Antigen specificity is unknown. This sample holds PBMCs from approximately 10 ml fresh peripheral blood. TCR beta CDR3 region amplification was performed from RNA transcripts. HTBI primers were the set used in a first-round RT-PCR of the TCR CDR3. TCRdb processed the multiplex PCR reads anew with MiXCR; each CDR3 protein has one entry. The sample holds around 520,000 distinct CDR3 sequences, around 22% seen once.

The chain couples TRBV6-1 to TRBJ2-5; tentative D call: TRBD2 (6 bases). The sequence was obtained from a woman aged 30 to 39 with Graves' ophthalmopathy. Sequenced material: blood. CDR3 loop: CASSESGTHQETQYF. For the CDR3, the DNA is TGTGCCAGCAGTGAGTCCGGGACTCATCAAGAGACCCAGTACTTC.